This is a list of T cell receptor beta chains from one sample in a study of glioma-infiltrating T cells after dendritic cell vaccination. The data were produced by immunoSEQ multiplex PCR, yet TCRdb's version contains in-frame clones alone and is incomplete. The sample has fewer than 75,000 clones, 80% to 85% seen once. The specimen was blood, collected before dendritic cell vaccination. Source of these receptors: a human donor with glioblastoma. Both conserved end residues are part of each CDR3. D genes are given only for firm matches. Clone size is given for some rows only: seen once, a few or many times, or a class if the clone is expanded.

>TRBJ1-4|TRBV7-9|TRBD1|NA
TGTGCCAGCAGCCCAGACAGGGTGGCTGAAAAACTGTTTTTT
CASSPDRVAEKLFF
>TRBJ2-7|TRBV4-3|NA|few
TGCGCCAGCAGCCAAGACCCAGAGACTGCCTACGAGCAGTACTTC
CASSQDPETAYEQYF
>TRBJ2-1|TRBV6-4|TRBD2|few
TGTGCCAGCAGTGCGTCTAGCGGGGGGGGAGTTGAGCAGTTCTTC
CASSASSGGGVEQFF
>TRBJ2-3|TRBV7-8|TRBD1|NA
TGTGCCAGCAGTTTTAAGGGACAGCGCACAGATACGCAGTATTTT
CASSFKGQRTDTQYF
>TRBJ2-2|TRBV7-9|NA|NA
TGTGCCAGCAGCTCGACAGTGAACACCGGGGAGCTGTTTTTT
CASSSTVNTGELFF
>TRBJ1-2|TRBV7-2|NA|NA
TGTGCCAGCAGCTTGAACGGGTCCCCGGACTATGGCTACACCTTC
CASSLNGSPDYGYTF
>TRBJ2-2|TRBV5-1|NA|NA
TGCGCCAGCAGCTTGGGGGCAGGTCCCGGGGAGCTGTTTTTT
CASSLGAGPGELFF
>TRBJ1-1|TRBV5-6|NA|NA
TGTGCCAGCAGCTTGGGGGCCCGCACTGAAGCTTTCTTT
CASSLGARTEAFF
>TRBJ1-1|TRBV7-2|NA|NA
TGTGCCAGCAGCTTAGATAGGGGAACTGAAGCTTTCTTT
CASSLDRGTEAFF
>TRBJ1-1|TRBV6-6|NA|NA
TGTGCCAGCAGTCCAACCCGAGGGGATAGCGGCACTGAAGCTTTCTTT
CASSPTRGDSGTEAFF
>TRBJ2-1|TRBV15|NA|NA
TGTGCCACCAGCAGCCTTAGGGGAGAGGATGGATACGTGGAGGGATGGAATGAGCAGTTCTTC
CATSSLRGEDGYVEGWNEQFF